This T cell receptor (beta chain) stems from a study of blood T cell repertoires in COVID-19. Study as a whole: From the United States, Italy and Spain came samples of acute and convalescent COVID-19. PBMCs, B-cell-depleted T cells, or T cells provided the cDNA or gDNA that made up the material.

Under the authors' procedure: Quantification of nucleated cells was approximated via reference gene primer amplification. Assay used: immunoSEQ multiplex PCR; TCRdb lists only in-frame clones, some missing. V and J calls plus clone size are reproduced from that table; the DNA served to infer D and trimming. In the table there are roughly 120,000 clones, less than 90% of which are singletons. CDR1 and CDR2 from the germline V gene are SGDLS and YYNGEE. J gave up 1 base and V 0 bases, and 1 base lay outside the gene matches. The CDR3 totals 15 residues. The rearrangement joins TRBV9 to TRBJ1-5; 7 bases match TRBD1. The sequence was obtained from a man aged 25-45 years with acute or convalescent COVID-19. Material for sequencing was peripheral blood. This CDR3 is CASSVGDSSNQPQHF. In nucleotides, the CDR3 is TGTGCCAGCAGCGTAGGGGACAGCAGCAATCAGCCCCAGCATTTT.